This T cell receptor (beta chain) originates from a study of cytotoxic CD8 clonotypes in ibrutinib-treated CLL. Method: immunoSEQ multiplex PCR; TCRdb's copy keeps in-frame clones and lacks some. The table has 50,000 or so clones, 45% to 60% seen once; the top ten hold approximately 30%. Germline assignment: CDR1 SGHDN and CDR2 FVKESK. The CDR3 has 16 amino acids. The germline V and J ends were trimmed by 4 bases and 6 bases, with 19 bases remaining between them. V and J are TRBV14 and TRBJ2-4; D possibly matches TRBD1 or TRBD2 (5 bases each). This sample comprised PBMCs, obtained after 24 months of ibrutinib treatment. This receptor was obtained from a human donor with chronic lymphocytic leukemia. The CDR3 is CASSPSRRGFLNIQYF. CDR3 sequence (DNA): TGTGCCAGCAGCCCCTCCCGACGGGGCTTCTTAAACATTCAGTACTTC.